This T cell receptor beta chain was recorded in a study of blood T cells in healthy people across ages. Findings of the study overall: Roughly linear declines in TCR beta diversity per million T cells occurred with age.

This clonotype was seen a few times. Its antigen remains unidentified. For the second PCR, which ran for about 7 to 12 cycles, a sample-barcoded 5' primer and a J-beta primer mix were used. A template-switch adaptor with 12 random nucleotides tagged each cDNA molecule. Each CDR3 protein gets one entry after TCRdb re-called the 5' RACE reads with MiXCR. The sample consists of about 930,000 distinct CDR3 sequences, almost 30% of them appearing once. Losses at the gene ends were 1 base for V and 9 bases for J; bases not matched to a gene: 14. Germline CDR1 DFQATT, CDR2 SNEGSKA (reference sequence). The CDR3 sequence is 16 residues long. The sample also formed part of further work on T cells of mothers and their children. This second report adds: The authors found no persistent microchimeric T cell clones.

The TCR sequence derives from a woman aged 35 to 49 in good health. Sequenced: blood. This chain connects TRBV20-1 to TRBJ2-1, with TRBD2 identical over 8 bases. The CDR3 region is CSARVGPPGGLVEQFF. The CDR3, as DNA: TGCAGTGCTAGAGTGGGCCCACCGGGGGGGCTGGTTGAGCAGTTCTTC.